These 3 T cell receptor beta chains came from one sample sequenced in a study of beta chain features in type 1 diabetes. What was sequenced were expressed TCRB transcripts, since all of the isolated RNA had been reverse transcribed. This table comes from immunoSEQ multiplex PCR, and its TCRdb copy is limited to in-frame clones, with some not included. The table has approximately 330,000 clones, more than 9.5% seen once. Material for sequencing was naive CD4+ T cells from blood. Source of these receptors: a woman aged 25 to 45 in good health.

The chain couples TRBV7-2 to TRBJ1-1; 12 nucleotides agree with TRBD1. Trimming removed 3 bases from V and 6 bases from J; junction bases left unmatched: 5. The germline gives CDR1 SGHTA, CDR2 FQGNSA. The CDR3 consists of 15 residues. CDR3 in DNA: TGTGCCAGCAGCTTCGGGACAGGGGGCTGGGCTGAAGCTTTCTTT. Its translation is CASSFGTGGWAEAFF.

The chain carries TRBV7-3 and TRBJ2-1; possible D gene TRBD1, 6 bases. There are 13 residues in the CDR3. In germline, CDR1 is SGHTA, CDR2 FQGTGA. The V gene lost 5 bases and the J gene lost 9 bases, with 14 bases spanning the gap. The CDR3 loop reads CASSPSWDTEQFF. DNA of the CDR3: TGTGCCAGCAGCCCGAGCTGGGACACTGAGCAGTTCTTC. The full variable domain, in which reference TRBV7-3 and TRBJ2-1 provide the parts outside the CDR3, is GAGVSQTPSNKVTEKGKYVELRCDPISGHTALYWYRQSLGQGPEFLIYFQGTGAADDSGLPNDRFFAVRPEGSVSTLKIQRTERGDSAVYLCASSPSWDTEQFFGPGTRLTVL.

The chain recombines TRBV28 with TRBJ1-2, with a weak D call TRBD1 (5 bases). The CDR3 is made up of 13 amino acids. Germline V gene sequence: CDR1 MDHEN, CDR2 SYDVKM. V gave up 7 bases and J gave up 5 bases, with 14 bases separating them. Written as DNA, the CDR3 is TGTGCCAGCAAACGGGAGGGGACGTATGGCTACACCTTC. The encoded protein is CASKREGTYGYTF.